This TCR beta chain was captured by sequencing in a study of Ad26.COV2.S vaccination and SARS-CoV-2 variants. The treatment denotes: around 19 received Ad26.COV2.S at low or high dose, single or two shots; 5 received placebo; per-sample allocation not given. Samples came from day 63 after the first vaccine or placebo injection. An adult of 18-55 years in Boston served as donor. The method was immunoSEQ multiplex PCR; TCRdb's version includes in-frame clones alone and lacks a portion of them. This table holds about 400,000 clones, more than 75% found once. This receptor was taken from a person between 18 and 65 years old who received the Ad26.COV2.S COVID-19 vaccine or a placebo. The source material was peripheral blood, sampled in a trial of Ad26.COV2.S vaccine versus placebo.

This CDR3 reads CASSQDRGRAFF. CDR3 coding DNA: TGTGCCAGCAGCCAAGATCGGGGACGAGCTTTCTTT. J is TRBJ1-1 and V is TRBV14; maybe TRBD1 (5 bases). Between the trimmed V and J ends, which lost 0 bases and 10 bases, there was a span of 9 bases. The V gene's germline CDR1 is SGHDN and CDR2 FVKESK. The CDR3 covers 12 residues.